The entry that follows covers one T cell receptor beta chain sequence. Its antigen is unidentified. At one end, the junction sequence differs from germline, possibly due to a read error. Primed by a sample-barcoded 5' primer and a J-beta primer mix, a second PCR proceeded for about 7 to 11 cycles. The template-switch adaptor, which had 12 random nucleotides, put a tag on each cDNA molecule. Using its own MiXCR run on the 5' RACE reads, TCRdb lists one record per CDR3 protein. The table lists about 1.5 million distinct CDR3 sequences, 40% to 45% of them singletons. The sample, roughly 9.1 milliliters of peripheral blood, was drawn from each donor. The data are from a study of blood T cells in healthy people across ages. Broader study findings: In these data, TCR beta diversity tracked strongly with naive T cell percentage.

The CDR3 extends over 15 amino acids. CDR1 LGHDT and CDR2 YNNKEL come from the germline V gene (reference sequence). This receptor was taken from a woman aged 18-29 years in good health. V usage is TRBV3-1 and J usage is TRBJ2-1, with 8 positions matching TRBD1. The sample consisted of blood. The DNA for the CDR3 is TGTGCCGGCAGCCAAGACCCCTGGACAGGGTGTGAGCAGTTCTTC. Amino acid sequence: CAGSQDPWTGCEQFF.